This T cell receptor (beta chain) was profiled in a study of blood T cell repertoires in COVID-19. This CDR3 is 15 amino acids long. Germline CDR1 reads LNHDA; CDR2 reads SQIVND (reference sequence). Trimming took off 4 bases at V and 3 bases at J, with 12 bases between the two ends. This clone has just one count. Authors' analysis steps: Estimation of nucleated cell counts relied on the amplification of reference gene primers. Method: immunoSEQ multiplex PCR; TCRdb's copy keeps in-frame clones and lacks some. That table gives V, J and clone size, and the DNA gave D and trimming. The sample lists a few hundred thousand clones, about 80% seen once, with about a sixth in the top ten.

This TCR derives from a person between 65 and 79 years old with COVID-19, enrolled during active disease. The gene calls are TRBV19 and TRBJ2-2, with a weak D call TRBD1 (6 bases). Material for sequencing was peripheral blood. In DNA form, the CDR3 reads TGTGCCAGTAGTAAGGACAGTAGGGACACCGGGGAGCTGTTTTTT. As protein: CASSKDSRDTGELFF.